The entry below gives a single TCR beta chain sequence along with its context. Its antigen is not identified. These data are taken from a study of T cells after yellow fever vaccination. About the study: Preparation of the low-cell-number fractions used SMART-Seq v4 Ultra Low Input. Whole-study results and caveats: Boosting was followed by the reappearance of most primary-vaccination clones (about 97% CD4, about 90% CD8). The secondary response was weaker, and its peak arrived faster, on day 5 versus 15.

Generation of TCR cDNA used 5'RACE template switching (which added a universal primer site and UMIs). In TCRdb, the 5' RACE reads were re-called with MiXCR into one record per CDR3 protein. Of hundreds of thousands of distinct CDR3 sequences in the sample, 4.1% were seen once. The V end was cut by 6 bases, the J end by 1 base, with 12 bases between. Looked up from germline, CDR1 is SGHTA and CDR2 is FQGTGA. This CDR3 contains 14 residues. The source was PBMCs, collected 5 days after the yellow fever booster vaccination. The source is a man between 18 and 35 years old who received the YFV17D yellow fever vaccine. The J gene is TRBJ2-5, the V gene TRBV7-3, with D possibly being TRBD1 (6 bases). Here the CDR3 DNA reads TGTGCCAGCAGTCCTGGACAGCGCCAAGAGACCCAGTACTTC. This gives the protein CASSPGQRQETQYF. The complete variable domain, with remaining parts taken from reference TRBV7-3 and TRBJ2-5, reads GAGVSQTPSNKVTEKGKYVELRCDPISGHTALYWYRQSLGQGPEFLIYFQGTGAADDSGLPNDRFFAVRPEGSVSTLKIQRTERGDSAVYLCASSPGQRQETQYFGPGTRLLVL.